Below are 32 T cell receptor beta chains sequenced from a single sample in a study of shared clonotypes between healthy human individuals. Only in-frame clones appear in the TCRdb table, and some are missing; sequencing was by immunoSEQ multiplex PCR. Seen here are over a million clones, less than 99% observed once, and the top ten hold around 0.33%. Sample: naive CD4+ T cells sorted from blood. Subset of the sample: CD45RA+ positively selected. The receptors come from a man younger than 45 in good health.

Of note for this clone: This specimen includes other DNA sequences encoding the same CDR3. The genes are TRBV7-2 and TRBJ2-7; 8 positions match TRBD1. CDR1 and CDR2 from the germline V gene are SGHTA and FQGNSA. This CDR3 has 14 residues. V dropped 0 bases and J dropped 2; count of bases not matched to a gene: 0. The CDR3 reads CASSLAGQAYEQYF. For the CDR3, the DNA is TGTGCCAGCAGCTTAGCGGGACAGGCCTACGAGCAGTACTTC.

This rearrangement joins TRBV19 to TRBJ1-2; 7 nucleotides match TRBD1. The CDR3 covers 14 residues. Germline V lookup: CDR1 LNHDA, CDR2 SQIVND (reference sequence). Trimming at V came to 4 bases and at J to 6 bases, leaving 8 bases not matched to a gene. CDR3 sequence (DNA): TGTGCCAGTAGTACAACGGGACAGCGAAATGGCTACACCTTC. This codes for CASSTTGQRNGYTF.

CDR3 coding DNA: TGTGCCAGCAGCTTAGGACAGAGGAACACTGAAGCTTTCTTT. This sequence encodes CASSLGQRNTEAFF. The V call is TRBV11-2, the J call TRBJ1-1; a possible D gene is TRBD1 (5 bases). CDR3 length equals 14 residues. V was trimmed by 1 base and J by 1 base, leaving 7 bases between them. The germline V gene has CDR1 SGHAT and CDR2 FQNNGV.

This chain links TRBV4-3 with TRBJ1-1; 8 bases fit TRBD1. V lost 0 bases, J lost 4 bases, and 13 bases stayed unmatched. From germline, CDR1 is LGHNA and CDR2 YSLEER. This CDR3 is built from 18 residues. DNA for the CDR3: TGCGCCAGCAGCCAAGATCTCCAGGGGGCGCGAGGGGGCACTGAAGCTTTCTTT. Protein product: CASSQDLQGARGGTEAFF.

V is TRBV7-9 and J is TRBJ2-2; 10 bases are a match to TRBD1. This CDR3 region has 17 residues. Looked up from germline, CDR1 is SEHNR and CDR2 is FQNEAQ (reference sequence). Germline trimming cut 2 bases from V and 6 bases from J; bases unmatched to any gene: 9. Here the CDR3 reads CASSLSRGQGPSGELFF. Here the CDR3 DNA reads TGTGCCAGCAGCTTATCCCGGGGACAGGGGCCGTCCGGGGAGCTGTTTTTT.

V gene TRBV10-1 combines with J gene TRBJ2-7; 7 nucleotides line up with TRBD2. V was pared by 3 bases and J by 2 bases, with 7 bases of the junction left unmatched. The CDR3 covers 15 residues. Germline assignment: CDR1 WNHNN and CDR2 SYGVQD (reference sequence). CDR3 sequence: CASSESTSATYEQYF. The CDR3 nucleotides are TGCGCCAGCAGTGAATCTACTAGCGCTACCTACGAGCAGTACTTC.

CDR3 sequence (DNA): TGTGCCAGCAGCGTAGCGGCAGGAGGAGATACGCAGTATTTT. Translating it yields CASSVAAGGDTQYF. The chain is built from TRBV9 and TRBJ2-3, with TRBD2 as a possible D gene (5 bases). Trimming took off 0 bases at V and 5 bases at J, with 10 bases between the two ends. The CDR3 is made up of 14 amino acids. The V gene's germline CDR1 is SGDLS and CDR2 YYNGEE.

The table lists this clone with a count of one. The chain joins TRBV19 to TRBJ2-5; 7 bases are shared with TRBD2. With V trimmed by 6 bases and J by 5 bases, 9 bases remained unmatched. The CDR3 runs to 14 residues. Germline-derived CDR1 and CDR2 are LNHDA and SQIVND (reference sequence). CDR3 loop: CASRAIGGVETQYF. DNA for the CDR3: TGTGCCAGTAGGGCGATTGGGGGGGTGGAGACCCAGTACTTC. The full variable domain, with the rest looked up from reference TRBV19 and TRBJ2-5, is DGGITQSPKYLFRKEGQNVTLSCEQNLNHDAMYWYRQDPGQGLRLIYYSQIVNDFQKGDIAEGYSVSREKKESFPLTVTSAQKNPTAFYLCASRAIGGVETQYFGPGTRLLVL.

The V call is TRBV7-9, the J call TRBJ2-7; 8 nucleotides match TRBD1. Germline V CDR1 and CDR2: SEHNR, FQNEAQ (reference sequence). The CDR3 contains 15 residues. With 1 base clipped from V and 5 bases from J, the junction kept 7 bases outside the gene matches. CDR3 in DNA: TGTGCCAGCAGCTTAGTTAGGACAGGGCCCAACGAGCAGTACTTC. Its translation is CASSLVRTGPNEQYF.

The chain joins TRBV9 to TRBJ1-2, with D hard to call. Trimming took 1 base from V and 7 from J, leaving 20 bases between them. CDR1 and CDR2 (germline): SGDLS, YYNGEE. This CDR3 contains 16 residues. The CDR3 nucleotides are TGTGCCAGCAGCGTATTTGGGGTTGGAGGAATCTTTGGCTACACCTTC. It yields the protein CASSVFGVGGIFGYTF.

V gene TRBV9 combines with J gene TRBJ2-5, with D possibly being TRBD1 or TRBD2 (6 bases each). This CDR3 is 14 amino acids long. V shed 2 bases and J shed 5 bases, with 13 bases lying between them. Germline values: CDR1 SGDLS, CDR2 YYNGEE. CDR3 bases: TGTGCCAGCAGCGTGGATACAGGGAGGGAGACCCAGTACTTC. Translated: CASSVDTGRETQYF.

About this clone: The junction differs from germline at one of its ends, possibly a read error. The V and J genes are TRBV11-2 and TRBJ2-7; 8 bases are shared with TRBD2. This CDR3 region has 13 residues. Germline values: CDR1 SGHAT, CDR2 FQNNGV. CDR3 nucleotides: TGTGCCAGCAGCTTAGAAAGGACTAGCTACCCGATTTTC. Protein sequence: CASSLERTSYPIF.

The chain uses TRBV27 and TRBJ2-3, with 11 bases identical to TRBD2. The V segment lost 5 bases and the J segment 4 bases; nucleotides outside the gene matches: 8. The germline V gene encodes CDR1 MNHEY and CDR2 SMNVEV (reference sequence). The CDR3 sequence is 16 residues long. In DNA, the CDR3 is TGTGCCAGCAGTAAACTAGCGGGAGTCGGGTCAGATACGCAGTATTTT. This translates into CASSKLAGVGSDTQYF.

The CDR3 DNA reads as TGTGCCAGCAGCCAAGAGGTTGACTACTCCTACAATGAGCAGTTCTTC. Translated, it gives CASSQEVDYSYNEQFF. The chain links TRBV14 to TRBJ2-1, with a weak D call TRBD2 (5 bases). V was pared by 0 bases and J by 0 bases, with 9 bases between. CDR3 length: 16 residues. Germline-derived CDR1 and CDR2 are SGHDN and FVKESK.

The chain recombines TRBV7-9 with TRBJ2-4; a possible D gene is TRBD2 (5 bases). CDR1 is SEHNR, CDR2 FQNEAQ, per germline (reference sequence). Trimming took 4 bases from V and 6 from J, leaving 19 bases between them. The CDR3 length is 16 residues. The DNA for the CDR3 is TGTGCCAGCAGCTCCACCGGAGGAACCTGGGGAAACATTCAGTACTTC. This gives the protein CASSSTGGTWGNIQYF.

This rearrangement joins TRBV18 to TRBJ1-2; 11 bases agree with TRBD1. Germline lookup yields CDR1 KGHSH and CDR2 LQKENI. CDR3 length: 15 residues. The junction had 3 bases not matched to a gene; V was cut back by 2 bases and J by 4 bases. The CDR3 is CASSPTGTGGYGYTF. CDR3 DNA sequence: TGTGCCAGCTCACCAACCGGGACAGGGGGCTATGGCTACACCTTC.

The CDR3 loop reads CASRLAESYNEQFF. In DNA, the CDR3 is TGTGCCAGTCGTCTAGCGGAGTCCTACAATGAGCAGTTCTTC. The chain combines TRBV2 with TRBJ2-1; 7 bases are shared with TRBD2. Germline-derived CDR1 and CDR2 are SNHLY and FYNNEI. V trimming: 9 bases; J trimming: 1 base; junction bases outside the gene matches: 6. The CDR3 is 14 residues long.

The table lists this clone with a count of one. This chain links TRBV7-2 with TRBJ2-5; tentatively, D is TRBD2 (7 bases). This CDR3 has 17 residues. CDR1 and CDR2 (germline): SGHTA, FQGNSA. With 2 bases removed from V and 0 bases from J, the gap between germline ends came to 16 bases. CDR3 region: CASSLRGGTPYQETQYF. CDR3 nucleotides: TGTGCCAGCAGCTTAAGGGGGGGCACCCCGTACCAAGAGACCCAGTACTTC.

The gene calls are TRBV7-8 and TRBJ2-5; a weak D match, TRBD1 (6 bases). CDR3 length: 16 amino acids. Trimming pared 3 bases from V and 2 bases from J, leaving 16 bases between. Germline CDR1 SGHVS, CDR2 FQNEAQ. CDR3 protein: CASSLGWGPAQETQYF. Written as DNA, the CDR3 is TGTGCCAGCAGCTTGGGGTGGGGGCCGGCTCAAGAGACCCAGTACTTC.

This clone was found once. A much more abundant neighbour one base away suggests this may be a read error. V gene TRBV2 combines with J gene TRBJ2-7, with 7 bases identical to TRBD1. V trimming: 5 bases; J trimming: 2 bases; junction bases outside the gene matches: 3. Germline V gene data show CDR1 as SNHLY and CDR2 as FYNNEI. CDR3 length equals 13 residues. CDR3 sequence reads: CASSSGTAYEQYF. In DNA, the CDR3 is TGTGCCAGCAGTTCCGGGACAGCCTACGAGCAGTACTTC.

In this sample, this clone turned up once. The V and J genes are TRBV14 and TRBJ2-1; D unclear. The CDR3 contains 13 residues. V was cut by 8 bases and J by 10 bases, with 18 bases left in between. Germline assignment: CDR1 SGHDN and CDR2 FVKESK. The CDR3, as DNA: TGTGCCAGCGGGCTAACCCCGGTTTTAGAGCAGTTCTTC. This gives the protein CASGLTPVLEQFF.

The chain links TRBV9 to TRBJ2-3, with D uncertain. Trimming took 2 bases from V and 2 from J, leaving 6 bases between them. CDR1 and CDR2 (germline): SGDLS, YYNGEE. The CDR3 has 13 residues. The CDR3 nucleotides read TGTGCCAGCAGCGTCTTGAACACAGATACGCAGTATTTT. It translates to CASSVLNTDTQYF.

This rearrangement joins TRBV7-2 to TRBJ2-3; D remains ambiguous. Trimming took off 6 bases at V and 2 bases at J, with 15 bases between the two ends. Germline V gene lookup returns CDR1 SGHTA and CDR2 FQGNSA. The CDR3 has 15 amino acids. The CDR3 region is CASSQGARPTDTQYF. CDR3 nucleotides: TGTGCCAGCAGTCAAGGTGCTCGTCCCACAGATACGCAGTATTTT.

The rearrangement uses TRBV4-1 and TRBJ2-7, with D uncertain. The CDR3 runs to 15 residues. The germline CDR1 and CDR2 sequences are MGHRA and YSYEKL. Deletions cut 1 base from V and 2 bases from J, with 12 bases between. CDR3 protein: CASSQVGRVPYEQYF. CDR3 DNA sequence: TGCGCCAGCAGCCAAGTCGGACGGGTACCCTACGAGCAGTACTTC.

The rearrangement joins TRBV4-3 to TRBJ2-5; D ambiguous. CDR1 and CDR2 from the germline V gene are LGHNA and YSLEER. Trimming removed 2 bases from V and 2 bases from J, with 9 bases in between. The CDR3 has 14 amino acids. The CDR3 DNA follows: TGCGCCAGCAGCCAAACCTACCCGCAAGAGACCCAGTACTTC. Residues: CASSQTYPQETQYF.

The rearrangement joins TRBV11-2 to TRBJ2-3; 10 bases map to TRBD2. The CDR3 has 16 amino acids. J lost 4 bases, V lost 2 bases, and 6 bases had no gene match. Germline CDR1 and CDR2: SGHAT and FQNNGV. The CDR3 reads CASSLPLAGEPDTQYF. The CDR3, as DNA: TGTGCCAGCAGCTTACCCCTAGCGGGAGAACCAGATACGCAGTATTTT.

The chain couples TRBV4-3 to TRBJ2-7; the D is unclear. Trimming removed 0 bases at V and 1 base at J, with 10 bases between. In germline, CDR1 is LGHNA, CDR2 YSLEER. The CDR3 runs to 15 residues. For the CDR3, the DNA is TGCGCCAGCAGCCAAGAGGCCCGGGCGTCCTACGAGCAGTACTTC. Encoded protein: CASSQEARASYEQYF.

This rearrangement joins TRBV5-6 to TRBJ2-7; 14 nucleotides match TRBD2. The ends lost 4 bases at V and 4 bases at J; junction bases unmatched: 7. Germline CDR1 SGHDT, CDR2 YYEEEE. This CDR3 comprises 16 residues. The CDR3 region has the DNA TGTGCCAGCAGCCCGGGGACTAGCGGGAGTACTTACGAGCAGTACTTC. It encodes CASSPGTSGSTYEQYF. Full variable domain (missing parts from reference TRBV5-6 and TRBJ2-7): DAGVTQSPTHLIKTRGQQVTLRCSPKSGHDTVSWYQQALGQGPQFIFQYYEEEERQRGNFPDRFSGHQFPNYSSELNVNALLLGDSALYLCASSPGTSGSTYEQYFGPGTRLTVT.

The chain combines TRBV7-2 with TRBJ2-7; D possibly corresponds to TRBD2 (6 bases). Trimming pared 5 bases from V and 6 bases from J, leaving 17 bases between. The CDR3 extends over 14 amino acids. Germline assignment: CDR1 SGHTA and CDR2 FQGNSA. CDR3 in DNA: TGTGCCAGCAGCGAGACTAGTAGGCGGAGCGAGCAGTACTTC. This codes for CASSETSRRSEQYF.

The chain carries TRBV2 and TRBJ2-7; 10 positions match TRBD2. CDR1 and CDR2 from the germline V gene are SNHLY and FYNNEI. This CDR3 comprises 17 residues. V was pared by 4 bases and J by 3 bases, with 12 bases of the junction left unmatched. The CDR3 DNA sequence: TGTGCCAGCAGTGTAAAGCGGGAGGGCTCCTTTTACTACGAGCAGTACTTC. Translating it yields CASSVKREGSFYYEQYF.

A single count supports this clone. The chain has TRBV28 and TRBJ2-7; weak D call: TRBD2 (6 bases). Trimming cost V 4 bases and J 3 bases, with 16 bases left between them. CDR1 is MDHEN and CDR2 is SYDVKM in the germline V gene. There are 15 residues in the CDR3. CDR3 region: CASSSTGTGDYEQYF. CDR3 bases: TGTGCCAGCAGTTCGACCGGGACGGGAGACTACGAGCAGTACTTC.

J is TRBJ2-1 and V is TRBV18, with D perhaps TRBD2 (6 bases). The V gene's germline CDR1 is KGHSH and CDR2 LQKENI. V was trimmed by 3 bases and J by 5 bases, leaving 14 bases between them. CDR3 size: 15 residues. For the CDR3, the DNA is TGTGCCAGCTCACCGAGGCTAGCGAATAACAATGAGCAGTTCTTC. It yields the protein CASSPRLANNNEQFF.